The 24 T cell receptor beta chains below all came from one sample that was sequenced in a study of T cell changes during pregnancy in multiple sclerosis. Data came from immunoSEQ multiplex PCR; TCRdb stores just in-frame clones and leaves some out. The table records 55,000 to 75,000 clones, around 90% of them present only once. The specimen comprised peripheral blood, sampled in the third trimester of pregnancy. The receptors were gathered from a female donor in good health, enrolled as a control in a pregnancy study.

This CDR3 is CAWSVPRRTEAFF. CDR3 nucleotide sequence: TGTGCCTGGAGTGTACCGAGGAGGACTGAAGCTTTCTTT. This chain links TRBV30 with TRBJ1-1; D is uncertain. With 0 bases removed from V and 5 bases from J, the gap between germline ends came to 10 bases. The CDR3 runs to 13 residues. Per the germline V gene, CDR1 is GTSNPN and CDR2 is SVGIG (reference sequence).

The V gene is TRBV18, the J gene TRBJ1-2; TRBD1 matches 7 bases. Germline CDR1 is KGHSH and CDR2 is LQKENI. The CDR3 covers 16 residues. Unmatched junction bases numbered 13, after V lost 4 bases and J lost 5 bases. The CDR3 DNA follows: TGTGCCAGCTCACGACAGGGAGTGGTAGCGTTTTATGGCTACACCTTC. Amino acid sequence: CASSRQGVVAFYGYTF.

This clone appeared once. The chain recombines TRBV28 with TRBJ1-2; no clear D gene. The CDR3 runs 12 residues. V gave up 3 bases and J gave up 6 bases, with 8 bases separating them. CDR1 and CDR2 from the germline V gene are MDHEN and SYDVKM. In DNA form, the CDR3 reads TGTGCCAGCAGTTTTGGCGGGGATGGCTACACCTTC. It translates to CASSFGGDGYTF.

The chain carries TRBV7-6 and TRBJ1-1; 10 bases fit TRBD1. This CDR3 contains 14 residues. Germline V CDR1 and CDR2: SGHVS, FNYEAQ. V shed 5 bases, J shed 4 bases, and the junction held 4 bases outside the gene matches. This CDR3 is CASSTRTGGTEAFF. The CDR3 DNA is TGTGCCAGCAGCACGAGGACAGGGGGCACTGAAGCTTTCTTT.

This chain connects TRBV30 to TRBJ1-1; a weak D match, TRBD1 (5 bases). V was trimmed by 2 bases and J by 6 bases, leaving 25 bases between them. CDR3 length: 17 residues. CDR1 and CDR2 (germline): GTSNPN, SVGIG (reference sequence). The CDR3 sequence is CAWSCDRDCFTNAEAFF. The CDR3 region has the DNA TGTGCCTGGAGTTGCGACCGGGACTGCTTTACCAACGCTGAAGCTTTCTTT.

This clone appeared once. Written as DNA, the CDR3 is TGCGCCAGCAGCTTGGCGCAGGGGGCGCGAGAAAAACTGTTTTTT. This translates into CASSLAQGAREKLFF. The chain recombines TRBV5-1 with TRBJ1-4; 8 bases match TRBD1. V lost 0 bases to trimming and J lost 8 bases; unmatched junction nucleotides: 6. The CDR3 spans 15 residues. Germline assignment: CDR1 SGHRS and CDR2 YFSETQ.

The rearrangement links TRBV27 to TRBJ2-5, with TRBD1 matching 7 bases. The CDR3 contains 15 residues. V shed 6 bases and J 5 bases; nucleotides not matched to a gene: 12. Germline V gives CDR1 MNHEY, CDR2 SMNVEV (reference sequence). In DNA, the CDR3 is TGTGCCAGCAGCTCGACAGGGAATGGGTGGGAGACCCAGTACTTC. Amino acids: CASSSTGNGWETQYF.

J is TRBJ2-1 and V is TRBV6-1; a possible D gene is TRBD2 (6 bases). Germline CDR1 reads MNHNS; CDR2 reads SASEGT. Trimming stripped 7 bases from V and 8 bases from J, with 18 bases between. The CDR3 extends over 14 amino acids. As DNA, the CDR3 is TGTGCCAGCAACCCACCCGGGACTGGGGATGAGCAGTTCTTC. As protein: CASNPPGTGDEQFF.

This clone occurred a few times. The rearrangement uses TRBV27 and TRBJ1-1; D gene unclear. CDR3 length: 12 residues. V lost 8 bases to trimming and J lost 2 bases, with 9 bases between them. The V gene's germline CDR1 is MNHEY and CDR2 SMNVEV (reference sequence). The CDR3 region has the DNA TGTGCCAGCGCGGAAAGAAACACTGAAGCTTTCTTT. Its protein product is CASAERNTEAFF.

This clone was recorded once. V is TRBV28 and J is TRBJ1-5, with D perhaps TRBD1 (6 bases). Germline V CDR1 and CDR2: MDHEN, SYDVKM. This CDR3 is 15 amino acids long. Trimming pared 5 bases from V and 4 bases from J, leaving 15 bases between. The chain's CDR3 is CASSLFGGANQPQHF. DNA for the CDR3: TGTGCCAGCAGTCTATTTGGGGGGGCAAATCAGCCCCAGCATTTT.

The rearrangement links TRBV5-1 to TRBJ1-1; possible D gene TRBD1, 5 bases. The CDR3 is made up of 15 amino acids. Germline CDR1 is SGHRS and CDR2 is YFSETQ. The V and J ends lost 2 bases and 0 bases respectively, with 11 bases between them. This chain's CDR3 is CASSFRGGVNTEAFF. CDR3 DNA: TGCGCCAGCAGCTTCCGGGGGGGGGTGAACACTGAAGCTTTCTTT.

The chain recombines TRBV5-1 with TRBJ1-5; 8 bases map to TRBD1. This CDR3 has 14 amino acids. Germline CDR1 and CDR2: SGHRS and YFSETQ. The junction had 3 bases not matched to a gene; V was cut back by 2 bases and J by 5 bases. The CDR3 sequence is CASSFGTGDQPQHF. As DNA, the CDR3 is TGCGCCAGCAGCTTTGGGACAGGCGATCAGCCCCAGCATTTT.

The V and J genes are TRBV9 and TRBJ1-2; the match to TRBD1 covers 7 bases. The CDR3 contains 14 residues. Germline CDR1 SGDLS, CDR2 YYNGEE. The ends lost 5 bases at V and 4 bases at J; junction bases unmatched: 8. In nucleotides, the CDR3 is TGTGCCAGCAGAGACCAACAGGGGCCCTATGGCTACACCTTC. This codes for CASRDQQGPYGYTF.

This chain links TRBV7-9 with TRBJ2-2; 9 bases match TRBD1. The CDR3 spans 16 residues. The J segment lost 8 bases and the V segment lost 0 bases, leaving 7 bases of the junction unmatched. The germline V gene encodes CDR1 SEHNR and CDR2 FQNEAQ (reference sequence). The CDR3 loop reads CASSLAPGQGLGELFF. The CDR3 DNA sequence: TGTGCCAGCAGCTTAGCCCCGGGACAGGGCCTGGGGGAGCTGTTTTTT.

The CDR3 DNA follows: TGTGCCAGTAAAATTTACAGTCATAGCAATCAGCCCCAGCATTTT. It is translated as CASKIYSHSNQPQHF. V is TRBV19 and J is TRBJ1-5; D not resolved. The V and J ends lost 7 bases and 0 bases respectively, with 13 bases between them. Germline lookup yields CDR1 LNHDA and CDR2 SQIVND (reference sequence). The CDR3 extends over 15 amino acids.

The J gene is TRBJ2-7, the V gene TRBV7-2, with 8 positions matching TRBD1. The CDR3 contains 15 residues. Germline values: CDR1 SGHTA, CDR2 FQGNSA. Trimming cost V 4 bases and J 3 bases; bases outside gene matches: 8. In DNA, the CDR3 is TGTGCCAGCAGCTGGTCTGGACAGGGTGTCTACGAGCAGTACTTC. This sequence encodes CASSWSGQGVYEQYF.

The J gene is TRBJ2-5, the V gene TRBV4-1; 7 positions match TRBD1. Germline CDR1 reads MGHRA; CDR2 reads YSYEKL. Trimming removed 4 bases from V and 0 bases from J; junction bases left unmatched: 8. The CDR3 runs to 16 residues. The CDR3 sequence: CASSRGTAQYQETQYF. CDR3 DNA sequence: TGCGCCAGCAGCCGAGGGACAGCCCAGTACCAAGAGACCCAGTACTTC.

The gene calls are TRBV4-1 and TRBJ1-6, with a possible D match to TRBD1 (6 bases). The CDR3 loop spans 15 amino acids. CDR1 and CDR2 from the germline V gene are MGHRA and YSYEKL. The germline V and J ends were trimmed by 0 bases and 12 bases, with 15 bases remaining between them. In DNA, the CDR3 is TGCGCCAGCAGCCAAGATGGCAGGGGAAATCTACCCCTCCACTTT. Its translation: CASSQDGRGNLPLHF.

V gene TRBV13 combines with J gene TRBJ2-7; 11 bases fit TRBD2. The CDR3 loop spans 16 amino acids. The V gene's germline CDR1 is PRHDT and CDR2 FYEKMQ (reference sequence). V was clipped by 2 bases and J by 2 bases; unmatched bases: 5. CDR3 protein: CASSLTPSGGPYEQYF. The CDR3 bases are TGTGCCAGCAGCTTAACCCCTAGCGGGGGGCCCTACGAGCAGTACTTC.

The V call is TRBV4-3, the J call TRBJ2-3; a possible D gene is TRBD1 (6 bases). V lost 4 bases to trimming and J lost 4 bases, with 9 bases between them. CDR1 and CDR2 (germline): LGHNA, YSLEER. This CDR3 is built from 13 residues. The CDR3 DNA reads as TGCGCCAGCAGCCCACAGGGTTCAGATACGCAGTATTTT. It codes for CASSPQGSDTQYF.

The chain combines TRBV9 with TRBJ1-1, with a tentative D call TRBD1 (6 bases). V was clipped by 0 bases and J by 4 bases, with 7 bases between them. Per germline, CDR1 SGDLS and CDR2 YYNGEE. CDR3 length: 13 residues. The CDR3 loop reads CASSVEGGTEAFF. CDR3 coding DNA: TGTGCCAGCAGCGTAGAAGGGGGCACTGAAGCTTTCTTT.

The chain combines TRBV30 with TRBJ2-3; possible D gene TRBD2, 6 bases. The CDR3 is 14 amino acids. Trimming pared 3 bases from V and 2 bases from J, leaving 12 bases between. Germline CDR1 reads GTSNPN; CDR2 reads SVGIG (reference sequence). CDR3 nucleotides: TGTGCCTGGAGCAGGCGGGGAAACACAGATACGCAGTATTTT. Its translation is CAWSRRGNTDTQYF.

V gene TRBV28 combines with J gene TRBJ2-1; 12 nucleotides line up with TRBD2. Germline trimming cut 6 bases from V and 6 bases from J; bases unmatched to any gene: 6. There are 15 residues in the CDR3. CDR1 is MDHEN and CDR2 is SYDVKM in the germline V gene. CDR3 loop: CASSETSGGLNEQFF. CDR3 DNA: TGTGCCAGCAGCGAGACTAGCGGGGGCCTCAATGAGCAGTTCTTC.

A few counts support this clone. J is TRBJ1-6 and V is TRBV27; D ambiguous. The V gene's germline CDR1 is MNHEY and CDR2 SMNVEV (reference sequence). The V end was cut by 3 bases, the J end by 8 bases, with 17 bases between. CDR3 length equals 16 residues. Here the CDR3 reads CASSFRTASGDSPLHF. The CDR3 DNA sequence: TGTGCCAGCAGTTTCCGGACTGCTTCGGGTGATTCACCCCTCCACTTT.